This T cell receptor (beta chain) appears in the sequencing data of a study of chronic HIV infection and antiretroviral therapy. MiXCR was run by TCRdb on the 5' RACE reads, yielding one entry per CDR3 protein. The sample shows fewer than 40,000 distinct CDR3 sequences, 8.2% of them seen only once. V lost 0 bases and J lost 4; bases outside the gene matches: 3. Germline CDR1 SQVTM, CDR2 ANQGSEA. The CDR3 consists of 14 residues. V is TRBV29-1 and J is TRBJ2-1; 7 positions match TRBD2. This sequence was found in an adult who had HIV and had not received antiretroviral therapy, or was an uninfected healthy control (not recorded which). The specimen was peripheral blood. CDR3 residues: CSVEEGTIYNEQFF. The DNA of the CDR3 is TGCAGCGTTGAAGAAGGGACTATTTACAATGAGCAGTTCTTC.